This entry lists 28 T cell receptor beta chains sequenced from one sample in a study of blood T cell repertoires in COVID-19. TCRdb's table, derived via immunoSEQ multiplex PCR, lists solely in-frame clones and lacks some. The repertoire holds hundreds of thousands of clones, around 90% seen once, with 0.85% to 0.9% in the top ten. Material: PBMCs or T cells enriched from blood (not recorded which). The receptors shown here come from a man aged 50 to 60 who had been exposed to COVID-19.

This clone was detected only once. V gene TRBV5-1 combines with J gene TRBJ2-1, with TRBD1 identical over 12 bases. V lost 5 bases to trimming and J lost 3 bases; unmatched junction nucleotides: 9. Germline CDR1 and CDR2: SGHRS and YFSETQ. CDR3 length: 17 amino acids. The CDR3 here is CASRQGTGGLGYNEQFF. CDR3 DNA sequence: TGCGCCAGCAGACAAGGGACAGGGGGCTTAGGCTACAATGAGCAGTTCTTC.

This chain joins TRBV27 and TRBJ1-1; D gene uncertain. This CDR3 is 16 amino acids long. V shed 0 bases and J shed 1 base, with 12 bases lying between them. From germline, CDR1 is MNHEY and CDR2 SMNVEV (reference sequence). The CDR3 nucleotides are TGTGCCAGCAGTTTATCGTCTAGCGTTAGGAACACTGAAGCTTTCTTT. Protein sequence: CASSLSSSVRNTEAFF.

The chain has TRBV5-1 and TRBJ2-3; D gene unclear. Trimming pared 0 bases from V and 4 bases from J, leaving 9 bases between. The CDR3 is 14 amino acids. Germline V gene lookup returns CDR1 SGHRS and CDR2 YFSETQ. The CDR3 is CASSLARGADTQYF. CDR3 sequence (DNA): TGCGCCAGCAGCTTGGCCCGAGGCGCAGATACGCAGTATTTT. Variable domain in full (rest from reference TRBV5-1 and TRBJ2-3): KAGVTQTPRYLIKTRGQQVTLSCSPISGHRSVSWYQQTPGQGLQFLFEYFSETQRNKGNFPGRFSGRQFSNSRSEMNVSTLELGDSALYLCASSLARGADTQYFGPGTRLTVL.

The chain joins TRBV19 to TRBJ1-1; maybe TRBD1 (5 bases). Per the germline V gene, CDR1 is LNHDA and CDR2 is SQIVND (reference sequence). This CDR3 has 15 amino acids. V lost 3 bases and J lost 4, with 15 bases in between. CDR3 residues: CASSIALGVTTEAFF. In nucleotides, the CDR3 is TGTGCCAGTAGTATCGCGTTAGGGGTTACCACTGAAGCTTTCTTT.

The V call is TRBV9, the J call TRBJ2-5; the match to TRBD2 covers 8 bases. V shed 0 bases, J shed 2 bases, and the junction held 6 bases outside the gene matches. The CDR3 contains 16 residues. Germline assignment: CDR1 SGDLS and CDR2 YYNGEE. The CDR3 nucleotides read TGTGCCAGCAGCGTAGAAGCTAGCGGGCAACAAGAGACCCAGTACTTC. It codes for CASSVEASGQQETQYF.

Here the CDR3 reads CASSDAGDPWGYTVWATF. As DNA, the CDR3 is TGTGCCAGTAGTGACGCAGGCGACCCCTGGGGCTACACCGTCTGGGCCACCTTC. The chain is built from TRBV19 and TRBJ1-2, with D possibly being TRBD1 (5 bases). The CDR3 has 18 residues. V lost 5 bases, J lost 13 bases, and 35 bases lay in between. Germline CDR1 and CDR2: LNHDA and SQIVND (reference sequence).

The rearrangement links TRBV9 to TRBJ1-3; the match to TRBD1 covers 8 bases. This CDR3 is built from 17 residues. Germline-derived CDR1 and CDR2 are SGDLS and YYNGEE. V shed 3 bases, J shed 0 bases, and the junction held 8 bases outside the gene matches. In DNA form, the CDR3 reads TGTGCCAGCAGCGCACACACAGGGGGAAGCTCTGGAAACACCATATATTTT. As protein: CASSAHTGGSSGNTIYF.

This clone appeared a single time. J is TRBJ1-6 and V is TRBV28, with D perhaps TRBD1 (5 bases). From germline, CDR1 is MDHEN and CDR2 SYDVKM. V lost 7 bases and J lost 1, with 17 bases in between. The CDR3 length is 17 residues. Here the CDR3 reads CASTLLGGGSYNSPLHF. CDR3 DNA: TGTGCCAGCACCCTTTTGGGCGGGGGATCCTATAATTCACCCCTCCACTTT. The full variable domain, in which reference TRBV28 and TRBJ1-6 provide the parts outside the CDR3, is DVKVTQSSRYLVKRTGEKVFLECVQDMDHENMFWYRQDPGLGLRLIYFSYDVKMKEKGDIPEGYSVSREKKERFSLILESASTNQTSMYLCASTLLGGGSYNSPLHFGNGTRLTVT.

The chain links TRBV3-1 (or the pseudogene TRBV3-2) to TRBJ1-6, with 7 bases matching TRBD1. The V gene end was trimmed by 4 bases and the J gene end by 9 bases; junction bases not matched to a gene: 12. CDR1 and CDR2 from the germline V gene are LGHDT and YNNKEL (reference sequence). The CDR3 has 16 amino acids. The CDR3 here is CASSPTTGAWGSPLHF. The CDR3 DNA follows: TGTGCCAGCAGCCCCACCACAGGGGCTTGGGGTTCACCCCTCCACTTT.

With respect to this clone: One end of the junction does not line up with germline, which may come from a read error. The gene calls are TRBV3-1 (or the pseudogene TRBV3-2) and TRBJ2-1; tentative D call: TRBD2 (6 bases). Per the germline V gene, CDR1 is LGHDT and CDR2 is YNNKEL (reference sequence). This CDR3 has 16 amino acids. CDR3 nucleotides: TGTGCCAGCAGTCAAGGGTATGCGGCCGGAGGGAATGAGCAGTTCTTC. Translation: CASSQGYAAGGNEQFF.

V usage is TRBV21-1 and J usage is TRBJ1-5. TRBV21-1 is reported as a pseudogene. This CDR3 comprises 15 residues. CDR3 DNA sequence: TGTGCCAGCAGCCAAGGAGGGAATCGGGATCAGCCCCAGCATTTT. Amino acid sequence: CASSQGGNRDQPQHF.

The rearrangement uses TRBV3-1 (or the pseudogene TRBV3-2) and TRBJ2-1; TRBD2 might be the D (6 bases). Trimming removed 0 bases from V and 4 bases from J, with 7 bases in between. This CDR3 is built from 14 residues. Germline CDR1 LGHDT, CDR2 YNNKEL (reference sequence). CDR3 coding DNA: TGTGCCAGCAGCCAAGAGGGACTGTACAATGAGCAGTTCTTC. This translates into CASSQEGLYNEQFF.

The chain employs TRBV7-3 and TRBJ1-1; 7 bases are a match to TRBD1. Losses at the gene ends were 5 bases for V and 4 bases for J; bases not matched to a gene: 4. CDR3 length: 13 amino acids. Germline values: CDR1 SGHTA, CDR2 FQGTGA. The DNA of the CDR3 is TGTGCCAGCAGCGCCAGACAGGGCACTGAAGCTTTCTTT. Residues: CASSARQGTEAFF.

The chain joins TRBV5-1 to TRBJ1-3, with 9 bases that match TRBD1. The CDR3 runs to 14 residues. Per germline, CDR1 SGHRS and CDR2 YFSETQ. V gave up 4 bases and J gave up 7 bases; unmatched junction bases: 6. The CDR3: CASSPGQGQNTIYF. In DNA, the CDR3 is TGCGCCAGCAGCCCTGGACAGGGGCAGAACACCATATATTTT.

The V and J genes are TRBV19 and TRBJ2-7; 11 positions agree with TRBD2. Germline CDR1 is LNHDA and CDR2 is SQIVND (reference sequence). The CDR3 sequence is 15 residues long. With 3 bases clipped from V and 1 base from J, the junction kept 2 bases outside the gene matches. This chain's CDR3 is CASSILAGGSYEQYF. The CDR3 DNA follows: TGTGCCAGTAGTATTCTAGCGGGGGGTTCCTACGAGCAGTACTTC.

Only a few counts were recorded for this clone. The J gene is TRBJ2-2, the V gene TRBV2; D perhaps matches TRBD1 (6 bases). Trimming shortened V by 8 bases and J by 4 bases, and 14 bases separated the two germline ends. The germline V gene has CDR1 SNHLY and CDR2 FYNNEI. The CDR3 runs to 14 residues. In nucleotides, the CDR3 is TGTGCCAGCGAACGTGAAGGGGGCACCGGGGAGCTGTTTTTT. It encodes CASEREGGTGELFF.

The rearrangement joins TRBV30 to TRBJ1-3; 7 nucleotides agree with TRBD1. CDR3 length: 13 amino acids. V lost 8 bases to trimming and J lost 2 bases; unmatched junction nucleotides: 6. Germline V gene data show CDR1 as GTSNPN and CDR2 as SVGIG (reference sequence). The CDR3 region has the DNA TGTGCCCGGGACAGTCTCACTGGAAACACCATATATTTT. This gives the protein CARDSLTGNTIYF.

The chain couples TRBV2 to TRBJ1-5; tentative D call: TRBD1 (5 bases). V gave up 3 bases and J gave up 7 bases, with 10 bases separating them. The germline CDR1 and CDR2 sequences are SNHLY and FYNNEI. The CDR3 totals 13 residues. DNA for the CDR3: TGTGCCAGCAGTGATGGGGGGGGACAGCCCCAGCATTTT. It codes for CASSDGGGQPQHF.

The chain joins TRBV7-2 to TRBJ1-1; maybe TRBD1 (5 bases). V lost 1 base and J lost 1, with 13 bases in between. Germline V gene sequence: CDR1 SGHTA, CDR2 FQGNSA. The CDR3 length is 16 residues. The CDR3 spells CASSLGSGPQNTEAFF. Here the CDR3 DNA reads TGTGCCAGCAGCTTAGGTTCAGGGCCGCAGAACACTGAAGCTTTCTTT.

The V gene is TRBV19, the J gene TRBJ2-5, with TRBD1 identical over 9 bases. V was clipped by 3 bases and J by 0 bases; unmatched bases: 2. The germline V gene has CDR1 LNHDA and CDR2 SQIVND (reference sequence). The CDR3 has 15 residues. The CDR3 bases are TGTGCCAGTAGTATGGGGGACAGGGACCAAGAGACCCAGTACTTC. Translation: CASSMGDRDQETQYF.

This clone was seen once. DNA of the CDR3: TGTGCCAGCAGGGACAGACTAGCCAAAAACATTCAGTACTTC. Amino acids: CASRDRLAKNIQYF. The rearrangement uses TRBV19 and TRBJ2-4, with 7 bases matching TRBD1. V lost 9 bases, J lost 0 bases, and 5 bases stayed unmatched. Germline loops: CDR1 LNHDA, CDR2 SQIVND (reference sequence). This CDR3 spans 14 amino acids.

This chain uses TRBV28 with TRBJ2-7; D is ambiguous. Germline V lookup: CDR1 MDHEN, CDR2 SYDVKM. This CDR3 contains 12 residues. The V end lost 5 bases, the J end lost 3 bases, and 8 bases lay between the germline ends. The CDR3 region has the DNA TGTGCCAGCAGTGACTTCTACTACGAGCAGTACGTC. This sequence encodes CASSDFYYEQYV.

The rearrangement uses TRBV5-1 and TRBJ2-5; a possible D gene is TRBD2 (6 bases). CDR3 length: 14 residues. Trimming shortened V by 0 bases and J by 5 bases, and 11 bases separated the two germline ends. The germline V gene has CDR1 SGHRS and CDR2 YFSETQ. This CDR3 reads CASSLGSGRETQYF. As DNA, the CDR3 is TGCGCCAGCAGCTTGGGGTCAGGGAGGGAGACCCAGTACTTC.

The CDR3 sequence is CASSRYSTGSYEQYV. The CDR3 DNA reads as TGCGCCAGCAGCCGCTATTCGACAGGATCCTACGAGCAGTACGTC. The rearrangement uses TRBV5-1 and TRBJ2-7; D is possibly TRBD1 (6 bases). Germline lookup yields CDR1 SGHRS and CDR2 YFSETQ. The CDR3 spans 15 residues. V lost 4 bases and J lost 1, with 15 bases in between.

This rearrangement joins TRBV9 to TRBJ2-7; D is possibly TRBD1 (5 bases). Trimming pared 0 bases from V and 3 bases from J, leaving 10 bases between. CDR1 SGDLS and CDR2 YYNGEE come from the germline V gene. The CDR3 contains 14 residues. The CDR3 DNA follows: TGTGCCAGCAGCGTAGACGTCCAGGGCTACGAGCAGTACTTC. It yields the protein CASSVDVQGYEQYF.

The chain combines TRBV6-4 with TRBJ2-3, with TRBD2 matching 8 bases. The CDR3 runs to 15 residues. V was clipped by 6 bases and J by 0 bases; unmatched bases: 5. The V gene's germline CDR1 is MRHNA and CDR2 SNTAGT. CDR3 DNA: TGTGCCAGCAGCCTCACTAGCGGAAGCACAGATACGCAGTATTTT. Translation gives CASSLTSGSTDTQYF.

The chain recombines TRBV10-3 with TRBJ1-3, with D perhaps matching TRBD1 (6 bases). The CDR3 consists of 14 residues. Trimming took off 3 bases at V and 4 bases at J, with 10 bases between the two ends. The germline CDR1 and CDR2 sequences are ENHRY and SYGVKD. The CDR3 reads CAISDGGAGNTIYF. DNA for the CDR3: TGTGCCATCAGTGATGGGGGCGCCGGAAACACCATATATTTT.

The chain carries TRBV29-1 and TRBJ1-1; D is possibly TRBD1 (6 bases). The germline CDR1 and CDR2 sequences are SQVTM and ANQGSEA. The CDR3 has 13 residues. With 8 bases removed from V and 5 bases from J, the gap between germline ends came to 18 bases. The CDR3 protein is CSFLGGAATEAFF. The CDR3 coding sequence is TGCAGCTTCCTTGGGGGCGCGGCGACTGAAGCTTTCTTT.